The clone carrying this TCR beta chain was recorded only once. Antigen unknown. V was pared by 3 bases and J by 0 bases, with 5 bases between. CDR3 length equals 14 residues. Germline V gives CDR1 MDHEN, CDR2 SYDVKM. This sample is part of a study of T cell responses to AZD1222 COVID-19 vaccine. General observations from the study: Baseline serology detected seropositivity in only 5 or 6 AZD1222 recipients.

Measured with immunoSEQ multiplex PCR; TCRdb has only the in-frame clones, and not every one. Among more than 95,000 clones listed, roughly 90% were seen once. The genes are TRBV28 and TRBJ1-4, with D hard to call. Sample: peripheral blood, taken on day 0 of AZD1222 vaccination. The TCR sequence derives from an adult in good health. The CDR3 loop is CASSFAATNEKLFF. DNA for the CDR3: TGTGCCAGCAGTTTTGCAGCAACTAATGAAAAACTGTTTTTT.